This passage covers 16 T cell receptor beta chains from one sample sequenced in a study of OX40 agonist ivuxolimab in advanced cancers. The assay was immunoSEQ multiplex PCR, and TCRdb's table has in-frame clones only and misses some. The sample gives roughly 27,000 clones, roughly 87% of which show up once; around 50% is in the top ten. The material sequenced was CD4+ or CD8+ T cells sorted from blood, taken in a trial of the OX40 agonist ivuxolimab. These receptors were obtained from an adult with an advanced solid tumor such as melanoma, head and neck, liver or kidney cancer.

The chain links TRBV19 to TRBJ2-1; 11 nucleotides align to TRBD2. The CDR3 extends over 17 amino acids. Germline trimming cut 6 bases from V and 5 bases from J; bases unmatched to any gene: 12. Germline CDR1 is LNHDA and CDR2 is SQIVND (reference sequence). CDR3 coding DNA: TGTGCCAGTAGCCTAACCTTAGCGGGGGGGTTCAACAATGAGCAGTTCTTC. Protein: CASSLTLAGGFNNEQFF.

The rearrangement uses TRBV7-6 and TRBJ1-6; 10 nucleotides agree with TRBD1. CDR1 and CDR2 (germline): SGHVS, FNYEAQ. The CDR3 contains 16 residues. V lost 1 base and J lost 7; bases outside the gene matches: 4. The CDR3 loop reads CASSLGDRGLNSPLHF. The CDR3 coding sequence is TGTGCCAGCAGCTTAGGCGACAGGGGGCTAAATTCACCCCTCCACTTT.

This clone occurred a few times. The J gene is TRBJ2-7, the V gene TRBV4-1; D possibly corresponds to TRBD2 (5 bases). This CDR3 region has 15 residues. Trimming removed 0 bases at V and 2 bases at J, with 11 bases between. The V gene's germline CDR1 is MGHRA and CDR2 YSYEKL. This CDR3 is CASSQDWYGTYEQYF. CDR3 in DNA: TGCGCCAGCAGCCAAGATTGGTACGGGACCTACGAGCAGTACTTC.

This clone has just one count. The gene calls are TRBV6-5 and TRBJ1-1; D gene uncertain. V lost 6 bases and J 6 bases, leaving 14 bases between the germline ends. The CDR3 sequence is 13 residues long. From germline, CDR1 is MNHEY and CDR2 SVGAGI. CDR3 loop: CASRRVHWAEAFF. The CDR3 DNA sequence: TGTGCCAGCAGGAGGGTCCACTGGGCTGAAGCTTTCTTT.

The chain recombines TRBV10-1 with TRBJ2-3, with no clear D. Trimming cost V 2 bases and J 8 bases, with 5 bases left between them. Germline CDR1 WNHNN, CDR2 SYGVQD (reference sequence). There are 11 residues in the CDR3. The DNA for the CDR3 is TGCGCCAGCAGTGAGGGCCCTACGCAGTATTTT. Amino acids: CASSEGPTQYF.

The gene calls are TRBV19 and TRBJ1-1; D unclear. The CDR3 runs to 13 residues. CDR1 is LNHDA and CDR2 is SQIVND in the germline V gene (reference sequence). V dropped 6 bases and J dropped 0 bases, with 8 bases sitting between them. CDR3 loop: CASSFHVNTEAFF. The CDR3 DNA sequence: TGTGCCAGTAGCTTTCACGTGAACACTGAAGCTTTCTTT.

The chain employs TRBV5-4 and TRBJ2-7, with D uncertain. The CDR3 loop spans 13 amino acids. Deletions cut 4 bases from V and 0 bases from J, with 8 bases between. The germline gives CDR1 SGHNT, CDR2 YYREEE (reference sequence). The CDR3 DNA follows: TGTGCCAGCAGCCCGCCCTCCTCCTACGAGCAGTACTTC. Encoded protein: CASSPPSSYEQYF.

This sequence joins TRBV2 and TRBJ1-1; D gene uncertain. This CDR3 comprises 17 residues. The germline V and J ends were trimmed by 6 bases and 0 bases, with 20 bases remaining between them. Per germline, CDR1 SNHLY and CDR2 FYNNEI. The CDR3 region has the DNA TGTGCCAGCAGCGTCACCGTCGCCGGCCCCATGAACACTGAAGCTTTCTTT. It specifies CASSVTVAGPMNTEAFF. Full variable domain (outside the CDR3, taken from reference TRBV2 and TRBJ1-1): EPEVTQTPSHQVTQMGQEVILRCVPISNHLYFYWYRQILGQKVEFLVSFYNNEISEKSEIFDDQFSVERPDGSNFTLKIRSTKLEDSAMYFCASSVTVAGPMNTEAFFGQGTRLTVV.

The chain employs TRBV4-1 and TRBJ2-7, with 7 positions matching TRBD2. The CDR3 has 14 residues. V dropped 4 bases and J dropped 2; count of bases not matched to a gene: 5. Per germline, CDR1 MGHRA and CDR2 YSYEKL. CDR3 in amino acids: CASSPREGPYEQYF. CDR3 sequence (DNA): TGCGCCAGCAGCCCCAGGGAGGGCCCCTACGAGCAGTACTTC.

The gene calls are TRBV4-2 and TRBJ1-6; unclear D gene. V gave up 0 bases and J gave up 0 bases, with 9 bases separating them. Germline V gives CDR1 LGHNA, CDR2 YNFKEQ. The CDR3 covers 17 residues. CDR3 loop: CASSQDGFLSYNSPLHF. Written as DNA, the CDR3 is TGTGCCAGCAGCCAAGATGGCTTCCTCTCCTATAATTCACCCCTCCACTTT.

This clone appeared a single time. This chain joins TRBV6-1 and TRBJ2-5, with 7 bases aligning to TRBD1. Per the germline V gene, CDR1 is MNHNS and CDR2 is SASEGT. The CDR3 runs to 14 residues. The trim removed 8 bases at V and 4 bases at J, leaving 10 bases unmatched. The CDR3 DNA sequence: TGTGCCAGCGGTTTGACAGGGATTCCAGAGACCCAGTACTTC. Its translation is CASGLTGIPETQYF.

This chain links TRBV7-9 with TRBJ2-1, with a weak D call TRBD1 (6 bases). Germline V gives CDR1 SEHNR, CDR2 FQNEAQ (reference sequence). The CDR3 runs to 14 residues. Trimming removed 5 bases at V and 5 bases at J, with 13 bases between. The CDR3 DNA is TGTGCCAGCAGCCGCGACAGGAGCAACAATGAGCAGTTCTTC. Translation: CASSRDRSNNEQFF.

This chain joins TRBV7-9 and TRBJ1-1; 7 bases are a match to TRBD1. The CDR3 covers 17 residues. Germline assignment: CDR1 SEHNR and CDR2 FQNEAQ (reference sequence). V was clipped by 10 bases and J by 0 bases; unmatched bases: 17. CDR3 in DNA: TGTGCCACCGACAGAGACCACCAGGGGGTATTGAACACTGAAGCTTTCTTT. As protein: CATDRDHQGVLNTEAFF.

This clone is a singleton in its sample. CDR3: CASRTRGYYEKLFF. In nucleotides, the CDR3 is TGTGCCAGCAGGACAAGGGGTTATTATGAAAAACTGTTTTTT. The chain recombines TRBV28 with TRBJ1-4; D is possibly TRBD1 (5 bases). The CDR3 loop spans 14 amino acids. Looked up from germline, CDR1 is MDHEN and CDR2 is SYDVKM. Trimming removed 6 bases at V and 6 bases at J, with 14 bases between. The full variable domain, its missing parts supplied by reference TRBV28 and TRBJ1-4, is DVKVTQSSRYLVKRTGEKVFLECVQDMDHENMFWYRQDPGLGLRLIYFSYDVKMKEKGDIPEGYSVSREKKERFSLILESASTNQTSMYLCASRTRGYYEKLFFGSGTQLSVL.

The DNA of the CDR3 is TGTGCCAGCAGCTGGACAGGGACCTACGAGCAGTACTTC. Its protein product is CASSWTGTYEQYF. This rearrangement joins TRBV5-8 to TRBJ2-7, with 8 bases lining up with TRBD1. With V trimmed by 3 bases and J by 2 bases, 1 base remained unmatched. This CDR3 has 13 amino acids. The germline V gene has CDR1 SGHTS and CDR2 YDEGEE.

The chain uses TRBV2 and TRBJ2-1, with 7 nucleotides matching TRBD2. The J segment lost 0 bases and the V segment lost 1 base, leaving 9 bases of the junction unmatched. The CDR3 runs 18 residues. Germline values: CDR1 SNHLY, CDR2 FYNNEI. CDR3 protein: CASSEVRLAASSYNEQFF. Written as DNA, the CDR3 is TGTGCCAGCAGTGAAGTTCGGCTAGCGGCCAGCTCCTACAATGAGCAGTTCTTC.